This TCR beta chain originates from a study of OX40 agonist ivuxolimab in advanced cancers. Study at large: The drug used for patients, ivuxolimab, was an agonistic anti-OX40 (CD134) antibody.

The assay was immunoSEQ multiplex PCR, and TCRdb's table has in-frame clones only and misses some. The profile shows tens of thousands of clones, roughly 92% of them singletons. This clone was recorded only once. Its antigen is undetermined. V was clipped by 0 bases and J by 4 bases, with 10 bases between them. The CDR3 runs 14 residues. In germline, CDR1 is SGDLS, CDR2 YYNGEE. Findings and limits, study-wide: In the 0.1-3.0 mg/kg groups, partial responders showed among the lowest expansion. On average, a greater number of expanded clones characterised CD8+ T cells relative to CD4+.

This specimen consisted of CD4+ or CD8+ T cells sorted from blood, obtained in a trial of the OX40 agonist ivuxolimab. The rearrangement uses TRBV9 and TRBJ1-1; D might be TRBD1 (5 bases). This clonotype was sampled from an adult with an advanced solid tumor such as melanoma, head and neck, liver or kidney cancer. In DNA, the CDR3 is TGTGCCAGCAGCGTAGGGGGCTCGGCCACTGAAGCTTTCTTT. Translation: CASSVGGSATEAFF.